This TCR beta chain was identified during a study of blood T cell dynamics during melanoma immunotherapy. In the study overall: First-line therapy was either pembrolizumab or nivolumab with ipilimumab for metastatic melanoma.

Time point given: week 3, after first cycle of checkpoint inhibitor. Apart from two fast progressors, RECIST 1.1 response was judged 12 weeks post-infusion. Of note for this clone: The antigen remains unidentified.

CDR1 is SEHNR and CDR2 is FQNEAQ in the germline V gene (reference sequence). This CDR3 region has 15 residues. Trimming removed 8 bases from V and 2 bases from J, with 17 bases in between. Every bulk PBMC sample received the same 350 ng of DNA. This table comes from immunoSEQ multiplex PCR, and its TCRdb copy is limited to in-frame clones, with some not included. The sample includes about 7,600 clones, about 85% seen only once; the top ten take roughly 3.5%. Study-level findings and limits: It remained unknown if the driving T cell clones were melanoma-specific.

The material sequenced was blood, taken from a patient treated with checkpoint blockade. V gene TRBV7-9 combines with J gene TRBJ2-3; D call uncertain. The TCR sequence derives from a human donor with melanoma. Written as DNA, the CDR3 is TGTGCCAGCCTTGGGTTGGGAATGCCCACAGATACGCAGTATTTT. This encodes CASLGLGMPTDTQYF.